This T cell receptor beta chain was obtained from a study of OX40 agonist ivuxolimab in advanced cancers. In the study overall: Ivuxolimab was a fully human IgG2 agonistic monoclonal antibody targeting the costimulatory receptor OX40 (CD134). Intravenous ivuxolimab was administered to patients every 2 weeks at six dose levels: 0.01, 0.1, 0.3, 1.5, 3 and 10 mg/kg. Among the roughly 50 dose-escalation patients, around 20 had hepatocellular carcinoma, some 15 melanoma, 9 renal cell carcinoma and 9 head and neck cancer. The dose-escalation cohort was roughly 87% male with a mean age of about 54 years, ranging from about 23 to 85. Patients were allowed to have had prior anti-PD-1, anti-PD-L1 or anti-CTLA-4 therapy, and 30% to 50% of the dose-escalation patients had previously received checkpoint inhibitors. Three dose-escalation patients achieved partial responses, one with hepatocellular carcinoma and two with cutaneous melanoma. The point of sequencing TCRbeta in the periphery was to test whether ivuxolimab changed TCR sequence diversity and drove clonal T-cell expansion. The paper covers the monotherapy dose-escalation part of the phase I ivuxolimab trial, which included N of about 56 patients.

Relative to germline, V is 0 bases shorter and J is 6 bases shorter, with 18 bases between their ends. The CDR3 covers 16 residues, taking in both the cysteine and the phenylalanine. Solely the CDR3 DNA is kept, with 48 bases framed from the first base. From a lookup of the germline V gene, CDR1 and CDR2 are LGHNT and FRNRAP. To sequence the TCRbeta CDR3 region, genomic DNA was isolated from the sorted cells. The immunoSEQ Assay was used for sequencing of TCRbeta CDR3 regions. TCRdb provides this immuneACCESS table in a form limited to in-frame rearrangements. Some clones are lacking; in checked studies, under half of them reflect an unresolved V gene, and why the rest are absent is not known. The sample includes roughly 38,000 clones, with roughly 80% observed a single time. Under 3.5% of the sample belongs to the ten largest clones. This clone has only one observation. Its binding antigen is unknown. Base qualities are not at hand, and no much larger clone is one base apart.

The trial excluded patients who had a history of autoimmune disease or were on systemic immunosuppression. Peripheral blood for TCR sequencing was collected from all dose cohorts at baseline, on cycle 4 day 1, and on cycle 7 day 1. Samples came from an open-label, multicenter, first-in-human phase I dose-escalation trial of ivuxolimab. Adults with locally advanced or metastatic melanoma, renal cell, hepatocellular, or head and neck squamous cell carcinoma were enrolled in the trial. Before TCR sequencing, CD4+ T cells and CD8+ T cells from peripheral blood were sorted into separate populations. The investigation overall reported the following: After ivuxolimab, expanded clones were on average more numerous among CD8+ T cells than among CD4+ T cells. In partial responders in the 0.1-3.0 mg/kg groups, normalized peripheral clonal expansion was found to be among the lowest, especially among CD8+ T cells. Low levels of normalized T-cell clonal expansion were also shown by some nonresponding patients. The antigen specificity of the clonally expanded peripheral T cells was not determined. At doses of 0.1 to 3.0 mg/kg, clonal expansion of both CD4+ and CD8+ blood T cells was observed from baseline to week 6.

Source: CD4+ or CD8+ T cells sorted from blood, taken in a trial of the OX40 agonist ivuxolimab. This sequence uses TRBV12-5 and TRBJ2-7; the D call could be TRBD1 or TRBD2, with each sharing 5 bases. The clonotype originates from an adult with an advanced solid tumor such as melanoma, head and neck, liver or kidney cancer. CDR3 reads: CASGLVVRKGSPEQYF. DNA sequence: TGTGCTAGTGGTTTGGTAGTAAGGAAGGGGAGCCCCGAGCAGTACTTC.